This TCR beta chain was identified during a study of blood T cell repertoires in COVID-19. The germline V gene encodes CDR1 SGHNT and CDR2 YYREEE (reference sequence). V shed 3 bases and J 6 bases; nucleotides not matched to a gene: 3. The CDR3 runs to 13 residues. Using immunoSEQ multiplex PCR, the repertoire was profiled, and TCRdb retains in-frame clones only, with some absent. In the table there are about 260,000 clones, approximately 87% of which are singletons. Material: peripheral blood. This receptor was identified in a woman aged 40 to 50 who had recovered from COVID-19. The chain is built from TRBV5-4 and TRBJ2-7, with 10 bases identical to TRBD2. The CDR3 DNA sequence: TGTGCCAGCAGCTCAGCGGGGGGGGGCGAGCAGTACTTC. Translated: CASSSAGGGEQYF.